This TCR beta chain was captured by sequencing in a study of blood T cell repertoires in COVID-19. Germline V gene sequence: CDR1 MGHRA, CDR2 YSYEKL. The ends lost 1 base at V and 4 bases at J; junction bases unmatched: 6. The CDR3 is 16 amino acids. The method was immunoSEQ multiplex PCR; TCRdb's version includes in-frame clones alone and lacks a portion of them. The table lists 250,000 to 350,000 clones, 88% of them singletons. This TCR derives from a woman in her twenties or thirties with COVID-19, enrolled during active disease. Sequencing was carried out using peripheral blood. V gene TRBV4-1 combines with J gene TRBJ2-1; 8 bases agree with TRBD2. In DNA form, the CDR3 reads TGCGCCAGCAGCCAAGTTGGGAGCGGGGGTTACAATGAGCAGTTCTTC. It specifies CASSQVGSGGYNEQFF.